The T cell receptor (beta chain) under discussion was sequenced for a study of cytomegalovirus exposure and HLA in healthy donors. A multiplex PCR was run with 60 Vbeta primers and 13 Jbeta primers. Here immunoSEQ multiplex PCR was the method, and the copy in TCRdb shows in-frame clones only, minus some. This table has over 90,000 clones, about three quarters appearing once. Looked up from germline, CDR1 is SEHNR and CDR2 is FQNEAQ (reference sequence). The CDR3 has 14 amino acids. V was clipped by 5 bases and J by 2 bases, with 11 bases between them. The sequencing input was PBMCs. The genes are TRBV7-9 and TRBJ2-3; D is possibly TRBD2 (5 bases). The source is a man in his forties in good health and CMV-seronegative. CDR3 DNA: TGTGCCAGCAGCGCGGCGGAGGTCACAGATACGCAGTATTTT. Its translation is CASSAAEVTDTQYF.